The 15 T cell receptor beta chains presented below share a single source sample, sequenced in a study of OX40 agonist ivuxolimab in advanced cancers. Libraries came from the immunoSEQ multiplex PCR assay. What TCRdb holds here is the immuneACCESS table cut down to in-frame rearrangements. Part of the clones is not present; checked against another copy, under half of the missing clones reflect an unresolved V gene, and the others are unexplained. Present in this sample are 100,000 to 150,000 clones, about 93% of which were seen just once. Clones ranked in the top ten supply 0.15% to 0.16% of the sample. Material: CD4+ or CD8+ T cells sorted from blood, obtained in a trial of the OX40 agonist ivuxolimab. Receptors originate from an adult with an advanced solid tumor such as melanoma, head and neck, liver or kidney cancer.

J is TRBJ1-2 and V is TRBV29-1; 8 nucleotides match TRBD1. With 2 bases clipped from V and 8 bases from J, the junction kept 4 bases outside the gene matches. Per germline, CDR1 SQVTM and CDR2 ANQGSEA. The CDR3 totals 12 residues. Written as DNA, the CDR3 is TGCAGCGTTGAACAGGGGGCGTGGGGCTACACCTTC. Its protein is CSVEQGAWGYTF. The whole variable domain, remainder taken from reference TRBV29-1 and TRBJ1-2, is SAVISQKPSRDICQRGTSLTIQCQVDSQVTMMFWYRQQPGQSLTLIATANQGSEATYESGFVIDKFPISRPNLTFSTLTVSNMSPEDSSIYLCSVEQGAWGYTFGSGTRLTVV.

The chain has TRBV15 and TRBJ2-5, with 9 bases aligning to TRBD2. V shed 0 bases, J shed 3 bases, and the junction held 2 bases outside the gene matches. This CDR3 spans 15 amino acids. Germline CDR1 and CDR2: LNHNV and YYDKDF (reference sequence). CDR3 in amino acids: CATSRDSSGEETQYF. CDR3 nucleotide sequence: TGTGCCACCAGCAGAGACTCTAGCGGGGAAGAGACCCAGTACTTC.

The CDR3 protein is CASSRRLAGVSNEQFF. CDR3 DNA: TGTGCCAGCAGCCGAAGACTAGCGGGAGTTTCTAATGAGCAGTTCTTC. The chain carries TRBV7-2 and TRBJ2-1; 12 nucleotides align to TRBD2. Per germline, CDR1 SGHTA and CDR2 FQGNSA. J lost 7 bases, V lost 5 bases, and 9 bases had no gene match. The CDR3 is made up of 16 amino acids.

The rearrangement uses TRBV2 and TRBJ1-1; D gene ambiguous. CDR1 is SNHLY and CDR2 is FYNNEI in the germline V gene. The V gene lost 5 bases and the J gene lost 5 bases, with 15 bases spanning the gap. This CDR3 contains 14 residues. CDR3 sequence (DNA): TGTGCCAGCAGTCCGGACTTAAGTAGGACTGAAGCTTTCTTT. As protein: CASSPDLSRTEAFF. Drawing the rest from reference TRBV2 and TRBJ1-1, the complete variable domain is EPEVTQTPSHQVTQMGQEVILRCVPISNHLYFYWYRQILGQKVEFLVSFYNNEISEKSEIFDDQFSVERPDGSNFTLKIRSTKLEDSAMYFCASSPDLSRTEAFFGQGTRLTVV.

The V call is TRBV5-3, the J call TRBJ1-2, with TRBD1 matching 7 bases. TRBV5-3 is an ORF, with its function uncertain. The CDR3 is 16 residues long. The trim removed 3 bases at V and 1 base at J, leaving 9 bases unmatched. Here the CDR3 DNA reads TGTGCCAGAAGCTCCCTACCCGACAGGGATAACTATGGCTACACCTTC. Translated, it gives CARSSLPDRDNYGYTF.

The V call is TRBV12-5, the J call TRBJ1-1; D not certain. The CDR3 contains 14 residues. Germline V CDR1 and CDR2: LGHNT, FRNRAP. Trimming took 2 bases from V and 4 from J, leaving 11 bases between them. The CDR3 spells CASGLFNPGTEAFF. CDR3 bases: TGTGCTAGTGGTTTGTTTAACCCGGGCACTGAAGCTTTCTTT.

This chain links TRBV28 with TRBJ2-5, with D possibly being TRBD2 (6 bases). CDR3 size: 16 residues. V lost 1 base and J lost 5, with 17 bases in between. Germline assignment: CDR1 MDHEN and CDR2 SYDVKM. Written as DNA, the CDR3 is TGTGCCAGCAGTTTATTGAGGAGAGGAGGGGTGGAGACCCAGTACTTC. Protein sequence: CASSLLRRGGVETQYF.

The chain has TRBV5-1 and TRBJ2-3; 9 positions match TRBD2. Germline assignment: CDR1 SGHRS and CDR2 YFSETQ. V lost 4 bases, J lost 4 bases, and 7 bases stayed unmatched. The CDR3 contains 15 residues. The DNA for the CDR3 is TGCGCCAGCAGCCTAATTAGCGGGAGCGCAGATACGCAGTATTTT. It specifies CASSLISGSADTQYF.

The chain has TRBV28 and TRBJ1-6, with TRBD1 identical over 7 bases. Germline CDR1 and CDR2: MDHEN and SYDVKM. V gave up 6 bases and J gave up 0 bases; unmatched junction bases: 14. The CDR3 has 19 residues. The CDR3 reads CASSHSGPTGISYNSPLHF. CDR3 sequence (DNA): TGTGCCAGCAGCCATTCGGGGCCGACAGGGATCTCCTATAATTCACCCCTCCACTTT. Looking up the rest from reference TRBV28 and TRBJ1-6 gives the full variable domain: DVKVTQSSRYLVKRTGEKVFLECVQDMDHENMFWYRQDPGLGLRLIYFSYDVKMKEKGDIPEGYSVSREKKERFSLILESASTNQTSMYLCASSHSGPTGISYNSPLHFGNGTRLTVT.

The V and J genes are TRBV19 and TRBJ2-5; D perhaps matches TRBD2 (6 bases). Germline CDR1 and CDR2: LNHDA and SQIVND (reference sequence). With 6 bases removed from V and 5 bases from J, the gap between germline ends came to 22 bases. This CDR3 is built from 16 residues. CDR3 coding DNA: TGTGCCAGTAGCCGCGAAGGACTATTCGCTGGGGAGACCCAGTACTTC. Protein sequence: CASSREGLFAGETQYF.

This sequence joins TRBV9 and TRBJ2-5; the D gene could be TRBD1 or TRBD2 (5 bases each). This CDR3 region has 15 residues. The ends were cut back, 0 bases at V and 0 bases at J, with 9 bases in the middle. Germline-derived CDR1 and CDR2 are SGDLS and YYNGEE. The CDR3, as DNA: TGTGCCAGCAGCGTAGGGGTGGGGGACCAAGAGACCCAGTACTTC. Translating gives CASSVGVGDQETQYF.

This clone was seen just once. The chain uses TRBV7-7 and TRBJ2-5; maybe TRBD2 (7 bases). Germline V CDR1 and CDR2: SSHAT, FNYEAQ (reference sequence). The CDR3 spans 14 residues. Trimming stripped 5 bases from V and 4 bases from J, with 14 bases between. CDR3: CASSLSGEGETQYF. As DNA, the CDR3 is TGTGCCAGCAGCCTCTCAGGGGAGGGAGAGACCCAGTACTTC. Combining the CDR3 with reference TRBV7-7 and TRBJ2-5 gives the whole variable domain GAGVSQSPRYKVTKRGQDVTLRCDPISSHATLYWYQQALGQGPEFLTYFNYEAQPDKSGLPSDRFSAERPEGSISTLTIQRTEQRDSAMYRCASSLSGEGETQYFGPGTRLLVL.

CDR3 bases: TGTGCCAGCAGTTTATCCCAGGGAAAAGCTTTCTTT. Protein sequence: CASSLSQGKAFF. The genes are TRBV28 and TRBJ1-1, with TRBD1 as a possible D gene (5 bases). The length of the CDR3 is 12 residues. Germline CDR1 and CDR2: MDHEN and SYDVKM. Trimming took 1 base from V and 9 from J, leaving 9 bases between them.

The rearrangement joins TRBV10-3 to TRBJ1-5; no clear D. The CDR3 extends over 14 amino acids. V lost 8 bases and J lost 2, with 13 bases in between. Germline lookup yields CDR1 ENHRY and CDR2 SYGVKD. This CDR3 is CAIPLKGRNQPQHF. CDR3 DNA sequence: TGTGCCATCCCTTTGAAAGGGCGCAATCAGCCCCAGCATTTT.

V and J are TRBV7-9 and TRBJ2-7; tentative D call: TRBD1 (6 bases). This CDR3 is 13 amino acids long. Trimming left V 5 bases short and J 6 bases short, with 14 bases between. CDR1 and CDR2 (germline): SEHNR, FQNEAQ (reference sequence). The chain's CDR3 is CASSLQPGVEQYF. CDR3 in DNA: TGTGCCAGCAGCCTTCAACCAGGGGTCGAGCAGTACTTC.